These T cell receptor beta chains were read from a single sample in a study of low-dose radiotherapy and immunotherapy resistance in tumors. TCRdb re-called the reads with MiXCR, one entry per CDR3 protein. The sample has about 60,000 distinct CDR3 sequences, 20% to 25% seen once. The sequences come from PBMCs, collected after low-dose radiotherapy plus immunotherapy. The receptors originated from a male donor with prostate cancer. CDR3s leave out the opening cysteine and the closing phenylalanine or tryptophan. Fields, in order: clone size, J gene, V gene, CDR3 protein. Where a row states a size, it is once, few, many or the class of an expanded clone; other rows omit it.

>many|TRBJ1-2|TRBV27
ASSLSWVDYGYT
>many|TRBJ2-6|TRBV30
AWVRAGANVLT
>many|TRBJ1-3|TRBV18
ASSPSASGNTIY
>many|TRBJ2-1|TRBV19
ASSIPRGPVGYNEQF
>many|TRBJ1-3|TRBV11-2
ASSLTYFSGNTIY
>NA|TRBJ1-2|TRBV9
ASSPGEQFYGYT
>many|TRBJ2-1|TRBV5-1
ASSLASSLAGYNEQF
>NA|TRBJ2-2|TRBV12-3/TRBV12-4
ASWRGETGELF
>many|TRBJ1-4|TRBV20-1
SATYPPLAGWGEKLF
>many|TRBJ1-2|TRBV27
ASRRPNYGYT
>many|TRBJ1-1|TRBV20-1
SAREQGLAEAF